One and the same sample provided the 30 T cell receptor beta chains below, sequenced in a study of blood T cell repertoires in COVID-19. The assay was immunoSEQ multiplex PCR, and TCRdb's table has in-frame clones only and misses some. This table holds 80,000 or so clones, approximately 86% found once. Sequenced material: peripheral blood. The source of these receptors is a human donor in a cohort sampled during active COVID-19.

The CDR3: CSADRYNEQFF. The CDR3 region has the DNA TGCAGTGCAGACAGGTACAATGAGCAGTTCTTC. V and J are TRBV20-1 and TRBJ2-1; tentatively, D is TRBD1 (6 bases). Looked up from germline, CDR1 is DFQATT and CDR2 is SNEGSKA (reference sequence). The CDR3 has 11 residues. Trimming left V 6 bases short and J 4 bases short, with 7 bases between.

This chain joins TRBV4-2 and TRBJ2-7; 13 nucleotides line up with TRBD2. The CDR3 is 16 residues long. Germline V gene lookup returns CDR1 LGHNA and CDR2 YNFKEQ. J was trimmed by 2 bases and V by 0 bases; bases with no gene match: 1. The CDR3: CASSQDGTSGAYEQYF. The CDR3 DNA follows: TGTGCCAGCAGCCAAGATGGGACTAGCGGGGCCTACGAGCAGTACTTC.

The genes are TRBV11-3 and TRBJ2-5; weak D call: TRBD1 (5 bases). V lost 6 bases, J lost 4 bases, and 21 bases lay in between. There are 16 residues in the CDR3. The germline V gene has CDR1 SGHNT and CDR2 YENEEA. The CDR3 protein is CASSPDYQGPLETQYF. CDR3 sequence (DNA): TGTGCCAGCAGTCCCGATTACCAGGGCCCTTTAGAGACCCAGTACTTC. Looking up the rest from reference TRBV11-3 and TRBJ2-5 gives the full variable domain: EAGVVQSPRYKIIEKKQPVAFWCNPISGHNTLYWYLQNLGQGPELLIRYENEEAVDDSQLPKDRFSAERLKGVDSTLKIQPAELGDSAVYLCASSPDYQGPLETQYFGPGTRLLVL.

The CDR3 nucleotides read TGTGCCAGTAGCAGGGACAGCGGTCTGGAGCCCCAGCATTTT. Translated: CASSRDSGLEPQHF. V gene TRBV19 combines with J gene TRBJ1-5; 7 bases match TRBD1. CDR3 length: 14 amino acids. With 6 bases clipped from V and 8 bases from J, the junction kept 10 bases outside the gene matches. Per germline, CDR1 LNHDA and CDR2 SQIVND (reference sequence).

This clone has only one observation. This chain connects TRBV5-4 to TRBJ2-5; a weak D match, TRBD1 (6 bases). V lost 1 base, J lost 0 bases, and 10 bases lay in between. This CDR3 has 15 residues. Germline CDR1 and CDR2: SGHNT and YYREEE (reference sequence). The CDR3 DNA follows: TGTGCCAGCAGCTTGCCAGGGGCCTACCAAGAGACCCAGTACTTC. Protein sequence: CASSLPGAYQETQYF. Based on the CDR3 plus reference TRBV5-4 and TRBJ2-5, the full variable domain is ETGVTQSPTHLIKTRGQQVTLRCSSQSGHNTVSWYQQALGQGPQFIFQYYREEENGRGNFPPRFSGLQFPNYSSELNVNALELDDSALYLCASSLPGAYQETQYFGPGTRLLVL.

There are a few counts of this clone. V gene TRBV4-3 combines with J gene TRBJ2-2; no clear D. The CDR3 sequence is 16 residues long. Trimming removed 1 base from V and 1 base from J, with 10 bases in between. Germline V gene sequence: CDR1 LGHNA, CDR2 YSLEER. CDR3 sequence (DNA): TGCGCCAGCAGCCAAGGGGCTACGGTGAACACCGGGGAGCTGTTTTTT. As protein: CASSQGATVNTGELFF.

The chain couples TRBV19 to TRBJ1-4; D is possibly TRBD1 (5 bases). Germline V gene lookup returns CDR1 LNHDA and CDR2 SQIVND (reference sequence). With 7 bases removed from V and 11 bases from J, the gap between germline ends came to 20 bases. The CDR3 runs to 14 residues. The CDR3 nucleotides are TGTGCCAGTAAGGGTCGCGGGATATGGGGCAAACTGTTTTTT. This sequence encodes CASKGRGIWGKLFF.

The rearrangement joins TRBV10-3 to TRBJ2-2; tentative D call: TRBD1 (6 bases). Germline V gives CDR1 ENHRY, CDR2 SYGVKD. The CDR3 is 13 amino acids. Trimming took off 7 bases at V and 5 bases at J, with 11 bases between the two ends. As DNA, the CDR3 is TGTGCCATCAACAGGGAAGGAACCGGGGAGCTGTTTTTT. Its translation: CAINREGTGELFF.

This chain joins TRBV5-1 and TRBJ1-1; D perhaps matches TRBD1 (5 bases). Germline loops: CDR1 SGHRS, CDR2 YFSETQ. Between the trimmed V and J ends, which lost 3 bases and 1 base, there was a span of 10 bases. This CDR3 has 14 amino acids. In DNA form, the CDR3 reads TGCGCCAGCAGCTCCTTGACAGCGAACACTGAAGCTTTCTTT. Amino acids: CASSSLTANTEAFF.

CDR3: CASSSPGQGAREQYF. Here the CDR3 DNA reads TGCGCCAGCAGCTCGCCGGGACAGGGGGCGCGAGAGCAGTACTTC. This chain joins TRBV5-1 and TRBJ2-7; 12 bases align to TRBD1. Germline CDR1 and CDR2: SGHRS and YFSETQ. Germline trimming cut 3 bases from V and 7 bases from J; bases unmatched to any gene: 8. The CDR3 runs 15 residues.

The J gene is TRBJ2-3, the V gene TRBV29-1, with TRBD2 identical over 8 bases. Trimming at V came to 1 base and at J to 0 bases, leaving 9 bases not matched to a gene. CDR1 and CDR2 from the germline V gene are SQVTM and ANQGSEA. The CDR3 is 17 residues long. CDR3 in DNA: TGCAGCGTTGAAGGTTTAGCTAGCGGGCCTAGCACAGATACGCAGTATTTT. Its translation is CSVEGLASGPSTDTQYF.

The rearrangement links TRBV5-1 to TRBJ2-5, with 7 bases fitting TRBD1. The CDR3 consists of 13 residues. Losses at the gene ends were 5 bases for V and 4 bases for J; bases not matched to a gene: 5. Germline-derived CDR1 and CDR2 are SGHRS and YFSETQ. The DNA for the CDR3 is TGCGCCAGCAGTACAGGGGTGGGAGAGACCCAGTACTTC. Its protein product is CASSTGVGETQYF.

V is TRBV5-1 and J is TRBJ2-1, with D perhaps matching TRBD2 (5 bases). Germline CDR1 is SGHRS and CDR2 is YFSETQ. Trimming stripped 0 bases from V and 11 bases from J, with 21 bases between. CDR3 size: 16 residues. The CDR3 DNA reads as TGCGCCAGCAGCTTGGAGTCGGTTGGGTTGGGGAGTCAGCAGTTCTTC. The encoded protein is CASSLESVGLGSQQFF.

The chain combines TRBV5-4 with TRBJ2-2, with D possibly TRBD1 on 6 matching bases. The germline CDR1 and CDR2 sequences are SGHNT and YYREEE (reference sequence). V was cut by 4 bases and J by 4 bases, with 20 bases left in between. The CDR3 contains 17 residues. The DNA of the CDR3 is TGTGCCAGCAGCGGGCTTACAGGGTGGCGCGGCACCGGGGAGCTGTTTTTT. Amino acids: CASSGLTGWRGTGELFF.

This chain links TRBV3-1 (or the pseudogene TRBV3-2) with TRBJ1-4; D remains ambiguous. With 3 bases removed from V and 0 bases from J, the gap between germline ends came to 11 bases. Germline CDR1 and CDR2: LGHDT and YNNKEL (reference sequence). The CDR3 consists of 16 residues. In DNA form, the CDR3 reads TGTGCCAGCAGCCAGCGCCACAGTTCAACTAATGAAAAACTGTTTTTT. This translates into CASSQRHSSTNEKLFF.

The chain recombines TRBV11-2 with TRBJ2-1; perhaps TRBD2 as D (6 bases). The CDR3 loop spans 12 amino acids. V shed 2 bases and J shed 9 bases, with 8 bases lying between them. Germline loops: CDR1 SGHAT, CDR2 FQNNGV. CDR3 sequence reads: CASSLRAGEQFF. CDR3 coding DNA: TGTGCCAGCAGCTTACGAGCGGGTGAGCAGTTCTTC.

The CDR3 sequence: CASRWDSHRDTQYF. CDR3 sequence (DNA): TGTGCCAGCAGATGGGACTCCCACCGGGATACGCAGTATTTT. The V and J genes are TRBV7-9 and TRBJ2-3; a weak D match, TRBD2 (6 bases). This CDR3 region has 14 residues. CDR1 is SEHNR and CDR2 is FQNEAQ in the germline V gene (reference sequence). V dropped 6 bases and J dropped 6 bases, with 16 bases sitting between them.

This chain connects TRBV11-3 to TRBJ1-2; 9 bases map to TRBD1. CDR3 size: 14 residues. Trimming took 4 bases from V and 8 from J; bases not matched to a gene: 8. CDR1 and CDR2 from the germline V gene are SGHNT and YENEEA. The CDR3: CASSSGTGRGGYTF. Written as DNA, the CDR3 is TGTGCCAGCAGCTCCGGGACAGGGCGAGGAGGCTACACCTTC.

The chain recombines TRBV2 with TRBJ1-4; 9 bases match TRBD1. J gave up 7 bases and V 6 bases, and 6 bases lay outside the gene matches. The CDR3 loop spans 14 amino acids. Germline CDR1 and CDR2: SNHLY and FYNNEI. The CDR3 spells CASSLQGAAEKLFF. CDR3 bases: TGTGCCAGCAGCCTACAGGGGGCTGCTGAAAAACTGTTTTTT.

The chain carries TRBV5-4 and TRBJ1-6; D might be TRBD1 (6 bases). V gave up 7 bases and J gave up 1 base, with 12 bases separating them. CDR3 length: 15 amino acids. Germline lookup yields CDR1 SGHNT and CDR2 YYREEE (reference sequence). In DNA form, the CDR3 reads TGTGCCAGCGGCCCAGGACAGTCCTATAATTCACCCCTCCACTTT. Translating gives CASGPGQSYNSPLHF.

The CDR3: CASRLTGASNQPQHF. The CDR3 bases are TGCGCCAGCAGACTGACAGGGGCGAGCAATCAGCCCCAGCATTTT. V is TRBV5-1 and J is TRBJ1-5; 8 bases align to TRBD1. V trimming: 5 bases; J trimming: 1 base; junction bases outside the gene matches: 5. CDR3 length equals 15 residues. CDR1 and CDR2 (germline): SGHRS, YFSETQ.

In nucleotides, the CDR3 is TGTGCCAGCAGCGCACAGGGCGCGAACACCGGGGAGCTGTTTTTT. Translating gives CASSAQGANTGELFF. The chain recombines TRBV6-2 or TRBV6-3 with TRBJ2-2; the D gene is possibly TRBD1 (6 bases). The V and J ends lost 6 bases and 0 bases respectively, with 11 bases between them. Germline CDR1 and CDR2: MNHEY and SVGEGT. CDR3 length equals 15 residues.

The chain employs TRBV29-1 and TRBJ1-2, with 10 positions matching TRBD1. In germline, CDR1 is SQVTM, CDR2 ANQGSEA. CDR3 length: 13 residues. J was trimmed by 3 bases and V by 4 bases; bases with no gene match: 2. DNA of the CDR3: TGCAGCGTTGGGACAGGGGGGGACTATGGCTACACCTTC. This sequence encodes CSVGTGGDYGYTF.

The CDR3 region is CASSRGPYNEQFF. The DNA of the CDR3 is TGTGCCAGCAGCAGGGGGCCTTACAATGAGCAGTTCTTC. The rearrangement links TRBV7-2 to TRBJ2-1, with 7 bases aligning to TRBD1. The V gene end was trimmed by 5 bases and the J gene end by 4 bases; junction bases not matched to a gene: 2. Germline CDR1 and CDR2: SGHTA and FQGNSA. CDR3 length equals 13 residues.

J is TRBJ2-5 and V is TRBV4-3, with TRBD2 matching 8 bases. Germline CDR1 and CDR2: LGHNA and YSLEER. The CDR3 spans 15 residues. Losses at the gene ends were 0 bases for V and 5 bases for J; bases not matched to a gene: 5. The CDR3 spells CASSQDRGGWETQYF. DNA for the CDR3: TGCGCCAGCAGCCAAGATCGGGGGGGCTGGGAGACCCAGTACTTC.

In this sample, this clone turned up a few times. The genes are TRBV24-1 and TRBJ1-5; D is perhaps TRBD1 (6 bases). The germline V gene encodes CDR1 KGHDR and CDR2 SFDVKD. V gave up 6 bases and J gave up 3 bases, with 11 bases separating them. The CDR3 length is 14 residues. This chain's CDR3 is CATSSRGFNQPQHF. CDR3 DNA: TGTGCCACCAGTAGCAGGGGCTTCAATCAGCCCCAGCATTTT.

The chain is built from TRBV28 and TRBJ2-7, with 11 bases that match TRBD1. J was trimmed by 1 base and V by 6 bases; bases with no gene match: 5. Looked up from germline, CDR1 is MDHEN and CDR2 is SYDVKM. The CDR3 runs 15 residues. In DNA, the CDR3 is TGTGCCAGCAGGTGGGACAGGGGGAGATCCTACGAGCAGTACTTC. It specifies CASRWDRGRSYEQYF.

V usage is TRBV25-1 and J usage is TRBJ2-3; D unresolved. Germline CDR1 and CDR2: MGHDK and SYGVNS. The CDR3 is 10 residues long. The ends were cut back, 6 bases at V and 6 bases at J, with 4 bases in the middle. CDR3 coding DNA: TGTGCCAGCAGCGGTGATACGCAGTATTTT. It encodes CASSGDTQYF.

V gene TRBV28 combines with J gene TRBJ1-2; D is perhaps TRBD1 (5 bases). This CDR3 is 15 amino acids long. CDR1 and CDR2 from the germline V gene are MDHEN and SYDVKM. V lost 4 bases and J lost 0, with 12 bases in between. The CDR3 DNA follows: TGTGCCAGCAGTTCATCTTCAGGGTCTAACTATGGCTACACCTTC. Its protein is CASSSSSGSNYGYTF.

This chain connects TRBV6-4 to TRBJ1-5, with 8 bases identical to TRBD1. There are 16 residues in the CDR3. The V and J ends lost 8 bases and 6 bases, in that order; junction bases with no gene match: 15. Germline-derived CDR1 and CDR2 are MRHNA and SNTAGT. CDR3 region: CASPNRGLGLVQPQHF. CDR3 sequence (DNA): TGTGCCAGCCCCAACAGGGGGTTAGGGCTAGTTCAGCCCCAGCATTTT.